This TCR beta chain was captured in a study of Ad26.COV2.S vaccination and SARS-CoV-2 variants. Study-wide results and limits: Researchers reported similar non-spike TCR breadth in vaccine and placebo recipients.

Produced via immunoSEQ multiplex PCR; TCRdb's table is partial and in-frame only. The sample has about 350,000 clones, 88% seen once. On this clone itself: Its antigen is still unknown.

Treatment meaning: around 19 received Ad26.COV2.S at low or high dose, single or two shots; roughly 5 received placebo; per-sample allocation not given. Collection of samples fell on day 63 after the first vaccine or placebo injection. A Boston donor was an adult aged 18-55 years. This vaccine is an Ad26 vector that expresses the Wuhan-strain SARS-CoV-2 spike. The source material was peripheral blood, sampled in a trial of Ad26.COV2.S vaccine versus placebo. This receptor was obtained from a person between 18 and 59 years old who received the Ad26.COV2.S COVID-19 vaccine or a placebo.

CDR3 loop: CASTRGTGNQPQHF. The CDR3 DNA reads TGTGCCAGCACCCGGGGTACCGGCAATCAGCCCCAGCATTTT. This sequence joins TRBV5-6 and TRBJ1-5; D gene unclear. V lost 6 bases to trimming and J lost 2 bases, with 12 bases between them. CDR3 size: 14 residues. Per the germline V gene, CDR1 is SGHDT and CDR2 is YYEEEE.